This TCR beta chain was captured in a study of human CD8 memory T cell subsets. Regarding the study as a whole: Stem-like memory and precursor exhausted T cell repertoires showed minimal mutual overlap. Chao1 estimates suggested higher diversity in stem-like memory T cells than in precursor exhausted T cells.

The authors made TCR beta libraries using UMI-labeled 5' RACE. No DNA is given; TCRdb re-called the 5' RACE reads and lists each CDR3 protein once. The sample holds under 6,000 distinct CDR3 sequences. Details on this clonotype: Its antigen remains unidentified.

This TCR derives from a human donor in good health. Sample: CD8+ T cells from PBMCs.

This CDR3 reads CASSPLLQGARNEQYF. The V gene is TRBV7-9, the J gene TRBJ2-7; TCRdb returns TRBD1, unconfirmable since there is no DNA. CDR1 is SEHNR, CDR2 FQNEAQ, per germline (reference sequence). The CDR3 consists of 16 residues.